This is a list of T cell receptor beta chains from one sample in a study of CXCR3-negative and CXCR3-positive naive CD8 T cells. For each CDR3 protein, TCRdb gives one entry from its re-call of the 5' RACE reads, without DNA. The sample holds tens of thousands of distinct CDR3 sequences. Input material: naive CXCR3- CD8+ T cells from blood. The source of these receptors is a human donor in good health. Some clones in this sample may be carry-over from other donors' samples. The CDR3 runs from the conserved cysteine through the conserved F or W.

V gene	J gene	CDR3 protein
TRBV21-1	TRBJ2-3	CANSWDRATDTQYF
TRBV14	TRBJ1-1	CASSRGQAGNTEAFF
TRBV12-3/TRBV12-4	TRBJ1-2	CASSPRGYGYTF
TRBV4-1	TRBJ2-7	CASGTPYEQYF
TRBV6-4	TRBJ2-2	CASSDSEEGELFF
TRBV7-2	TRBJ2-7	CASSPGTSGGEQYF
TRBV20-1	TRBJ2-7	CSATPAGTSLYEQYF
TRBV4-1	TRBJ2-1	CASSQETELYNEQFF
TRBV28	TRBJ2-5	CASSFEAGEETQYF
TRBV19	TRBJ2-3	CASTPLAVLRDTQYF
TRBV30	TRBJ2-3	CAWTSTTDTQYF
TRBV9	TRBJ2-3	CASSVGRGEGDTQYF
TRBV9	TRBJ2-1	CASRPGLAGYNEQFF
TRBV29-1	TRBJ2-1	CSVEDGGNSYNEQFF
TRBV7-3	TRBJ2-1	CASSLQAGDVNEQFF
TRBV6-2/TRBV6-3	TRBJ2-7	CASSPGISPYF
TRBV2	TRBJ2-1	CASSEAQRLDYYGSYNEQFF
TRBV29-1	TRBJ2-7	CSVVLGDPETQYF